The 29 T cell receptor beta chains given below trace back to one sample, sequenced in a study of T cell responses to AZD1222 COVID-19 vaccine. This table comes from immunoSEQ multiplex PCR, and its TCRdb copy is limited to in-frame clones, with some not included. The data hold 100,000 to 150,000 clones, with roughly 91% observed a single time. The source material was peripheral blood, sampled on day 0 of MenACWY control vaccination. These receptor sequences come from an adult in good health.

The V and J genes are TRBV10-3 and TRBJ1-5, with D unresolved. The V and J ends lost 2 bases and 0 bases respectively, with 5 bases between them. The CDR3 consists of 14 residues. Germline V lookup: CDR1 ENHRY, CDR2 SYGVKD. The CDR3 DNA reads as TGTGCCATCAGTGAGGGCATTAGCAATCAGCCCCAGCATTTT. The encoded protein is CAISEGISNQPQHF.

In this sample, this clone turned up once. The genes are TRBV6-5 and TRBJ1-5; D might be TRBD1 (5 bases). Trimming pared 0 bases from V and 5 bases from J, leaving 14 bases between. Germline lookup yields CDR1 MNHEY and CDR2 SVGAGI. This CDR3 is built from 16 residues. The CDR3 region has the DNA TGTGCCAGCAGTTACTCGAGAAGGGGTCTCTATCAGCCCCAGCATTTT. Protein product: CASSYSRRGLYQPQHF.

The chain combines TRBV2 with TRBJ2-7, with D unresolved. The CDR3 runs 12 residues. From germline, CDR1 is SNHLY and CDR2 FYNNEI. Trimming left V 3 bases short and J 3 bases short, with 6 bases between. The CDR3 coding sequence is TGTGCCAGCAGTGAGAACGGCTACGAGCAGTACTTC. Protein: CASSENGYEQYF. Together with reference TRBV2 and TRBJ2-7, the CDR3 gives the full variable domain: EPEVTQTPSHQVTQMGQEVILRCVPISNHLYFYWYRQILGQKVEFLVSFYNNEISEKSEIFDDQFSVERPDGSNFTLKIRSTKLEDSAMYFCASSENGYEQYFGPGTRLTVT.

The chain has TRBV24-1 and TRBJ2-1; 13 bases fit TRBD2. CDR1 KGHDR and CDR2 SFDVKD come from the germline V gene. After removal of 3 bases from V and 6 bases from J, the junction contained 4 bases not matched to a gene. This CDR3 has 16 amino acids. Here the CDR3 reads CATSDPTSGRSNEQFF. Here the CDR3 DNA reads TGTGCCACCAGTGATCCGACTAGCGGGAGGAGCAATGAGCAGTTCTTC.

This chain uses TRBV19 with TRBJ2-3; 8 nucleotides align to TRBD2. This CDR3 has 14 amino acids. Germline values: CDR1 LNHDA, CDR2 SQIVND (reference sequence). J gave up 6 bases and V 5 bases, and 7 bases lay outside the gene matches. CDR3 loop: CASSDGTSLDTQYF. CDR3 in DNA: TGTGCCAGTAGTGACGGGACTAGTCTGGATACGCAGTATTTT.

The J gene is TRBJ1-3, the V gene TRBV5-8; unclear D gene. V was pared by 6 bases and J by 0 bases, with 16 bases between. Germline CDR1 reads SGHTS; CDR2 reads YDEGEE. CDR3 length: 16 residues. For the CDR3, the DNA is TGTGCCAGCACCCGTTATGACCCTTACTCTGGAAACACCATATATTTT. Residues: CASTRYDPYSGNTIYF.

This clone showed up just once. The rearrangement uses TRBV11-3 and TRBJ2-1; D is perhaps TRBD1 (6 bases). Germline CDR1 reads SGHNT; CDR2 reads YENEEA. CDR3 length equals 16 residues. V was trimmed by 3 bases and J by 3 bases, leaving 15 bases between them. The CDR3 loop reads CASSLDNRESYNEQFF. CDR3 DNA sequence: TGTGCCAGCAGCTTGGACAACAGGGAGAGCTACAATGAGCAGTTCTTC.

The chain carries TRBV6-5 and TRBJ2-6; a possible D gene is TRBD1 (6 bases). This CDR3 has 15 residues. Germline V gives CDR1 MNHEY, CDR2 SVGAGI. The ends were cut back, 8 bases at V and 0 bases at J, with 11 bases in the middle. DNA for the CDR3: TGTGCCAGCGTTGGGGGCAGCTCTGGGGCCAACGTCCTGACTTTC. It encodes CASVGGSSGANVLTF.

The V and J genes are TRBV12-3 or TRBV12-4 and TRBJ2-3; D is uncertain. Trimming pared 8 bases from V and 3 bases from J, leaving 9 bases between. The CDR3 has 12 amino acids. The CDR3 nucleotides read TGTGCCAGCCTAGGTGGTACAGATACGCAGTATTTT. This encodes CASLGGTDTQYF.

A few counts support this clone. The genes are TRBV7-7 and TRBJ2-3; 7 bases are shared with TRBD2. The CDR3 sequence is 17 residues long. J was trimmed by 4 bases and V by 1 base; bases with no gene match: 11. Germline V gene sequence: CDR1 SSHAT, CDR2 FNYEAQ (reference sequence). CDR3 coding DNA: TGTGCCAGCAGCTTAGGAGTAATTGCTAGCGGTTCAGATACGCAGTATTTT. Residues: CASSLGVIASGSDTQYF.

The CDR3 loop is CASSMWDDSTDTQYF. CDR3 in DNA: TGTGCCAGTAGTATGTGGGACGACAGCACAGATACGCAGTATTTT. V and J are TRBV19 and TRBJ2-3; the D call may be TRBD1 or TRBD2 (5 bases each). Germline CDR1 LNHDA, CDR2 SQIVND (reference sequence). This CDR3 has 15 amino acids. Trimming removed 3 bases from V and 0 bases from J, with 10 bases in between.

V gene TRBV4-1 combines with J gene TRBJ2-5; 8 nucleotides agree with TRBD1. Germline V gene sequence: CDR1 MGHRA, CDR2 YSYEKL. V lost 1 base and J lost 4; bases outside the gene matches: 8. The CDR3 totals 16 residues. In nucleotides, the CDR3 is TGCGCCAGCAGCCAAGGGGTGTTGCAGGGGGCAGAGACCCAGTACTTC. Translating gives CASSQGVLQGAETQYF.

The chain combines TRBV5-1 with TRBJ2-3; perhaps TRBD1 as D (6 bases). The germline CDR1 and CDR2 sequences are SGHRS and YFSETQ. V was clipped by 4 bases and J by 1 base, with 7 bases between them. The CDR3 is made up of 13 amino acids. This CDR3 is CASSEGGTDTQYF. In nucleotides, the CDR3 is TGCGCCAGCAGCGAGGGGGGCACAGATACGCAGTATTTT.

In this sample, this clone turned up once. The J gene is TRBJ2-7, the V gene TRBV5-4; 9 bases line up with TRBD2. CDR1 and CDR2 from the germline V gene are SGHNT and YYREEE (reference sequence). The CDR3 is 16 residues long. The J segment lost 3 bases and the V segment lost 0 bases, leaving 7 bases of the junction unmatched. The CDR3 sequence: CASSLVGGRARYEQYF. CDR3 sequence (DNA): TGTGCCAGCAGCTTGGTCGGCGGGAGGGCCCGCTACGAGCAGTACTTC.

The chain joins TRBV27 to TRBJ1-1; 9 bases are shared with TRBD1. Germline CDR1 reads MNHEY; CDR2 reads SMNVEV (reference sequence). The CDR3 extends over 17 amino acids. Losses at the gene ends were 4 bases for V and 0 bases for J; bases not matched to a gene: 9. The CDR3 reads CASSSGQGMVMNTEAFF. CDR3 bases: TGTGCCAGCAGTTCCGGACAGGGGATGGTAATGAACACTGAAGCTTTCTTT.

The CDR3 DNA follows: TGTGCCAGCAGTTACGGCCCCCTAACCACTGAAGCTTTCTTT. Translation: CASSYGPLTTEAFF. V and J are TRBV6-5 and TRBJ1-1; D gene ambiguous. The V gene's germline CDR1 is MNHEY and CDR2 SVGAGI. V lost 2 bases and J lost 4, with 11 bases in between. This CDR3 spans 14 amino acids.

This clone occurred once. V is TRBV5-6 and J is TRBJ1-5; no definite D call. V gave up 4 bases and J gave up 0 bases, with 8 bases separating them. This CDR3 has 14 residues. CDR1 is SGHDT, CDR2 YYEEEE, per germline. CDR3 in amino acids: CASSPGPSNQPQHF. The CDR3 DNA sequence: TGTGCCAGCAGCCCAGGACCTAGCAATCAGCCCCAGCATTTT. Looking up the rest from reference TRBV5-6 and TRBJ1-5 gives the full variable domain: DAGVTQSPTHLIKTRGQQVTLRCSPKSGHDTVSWYQQALGQGPQFIFQYYEEEERQRGNFPDRFSGHQFPNYSSELNVNALLLGDSALYLCASSPGPSNQPQHFGDGTRLSIL.

This chain joins TRBV10-3 and TRBJ2-2; 7 nucleotides line up with TRBD2. This CDR3 contains 13 residues. Germline CDR1 and CDR2: ENHRY and SYGVKD. The V segment lost 9 bases and the J segment 7 bases; nucleotides outside the gene matches: 8. CDR3 amino acids: CAMGRANSGELFF. The CDR3 coding sequence is TGTGCCATGGGGAGGGCCAATAGCGGGGAGCTGTTTTTT.

The CDR3 nucleotides read TGTGCCAGCAGCGTAGTGGGGACGGAGACCCAGTACTTC. Encoded protein: CASSVVGTETQYF. This sequence joins TRBV9 and TRBJ2-5; D may be TRBD1 or TRBD2 (5 bases each). Trimming removed 0 bases from V and 5 bases from J, with 8 bases in between. This CDR3 contains 13 residues. The V gene's germline CDR1 is SGDLS and CDR2 YYNGEE.

The gene calls are TRBV6-5 and TRBJ2-1; D tentatively fits TRBD1 or TRBD2 (5 bases each). CDR3 length: 12 amino acids. CDR1 and CDR2 from the germline V gene are MNHEY and SVGAGI. Deletions cut 2 bases from V and 6 bases from J, with 5 bases between. The CDR3 DNA reads as TGTGCCAGCAGTTACGGGGGCAATGAGCAGTTCTTC. It yields the protein CASSYGGNEQFF.

The V and J genes are TRBV5-4 and TRBJ2-7; 7 bases agree with TRBD2. CDR1 and CDR2 from the germline V gene are SGHNT and YYREEE (reference sequence). Unmatched junction bases numbered 0, after V lost 0 bases and J lost 0 bases. The CDR3 totals 14 residues. The CDR3 DNA follows: TGTGCCAGCAGCTTGGGGACTAGCTCCTACGAGCAGTACTTC. Its protein is CASSLGTSSYEQYF.

J is TRBJ2-7 and V is TRBV11-2; 7 bases match TRBD2. Germline CDR1 is SGHAT and CDR2 is FQNNGV. Trimming took 0 bases from V and 3 from J; bases not matched to a gene: 5. The CDR3 is made up of 15 amino acids. The DNA of the CDR3 is TGTGCCAGCAGCTTAGATCCGGGACTAAGCTACGAGCAGTACTTC. Protein sequence: CASSLDPGLSYEQYF.

This clone was seen a handful of times. As DNA, the CDR3 is TGTGCCAAAACAAATAGCGGCAACCGGTCCTACGAGCAGTACTTC. It translates to CAKTNSGNRSYEQYF. This rearrangement joins TRBV10-3 to TRBJ2-7; TRBD2 is a possible D gene (6 bases). The germline gives CDR1 ENHRY, CDR2 SYGVKD. Trimming pared 10 bases from V and 1 base from J, leaving 20 bases between. This CDR3 region has 15 residues.

The rearrangement links TRBV11-1 to TRBJ2-1; 7 nucleotides align to TRBD2. The CDR3 extends over 12 amino acids. V was clipped by 1 base and J by 14 bases; unmatched bases: 5. The germline gives CDR1 SGHAT, CDR2 FQDESV (reference sequence). CDR3 DNA sequence: TGTGCCAGCAGCTTAGGGCCGGGAGGAAAGTTCTTC. Its protein is CASSLGPGGKFF.

The chain uses TRBV20-1 and TRBJ2-7; the match to TRBD1 covers 11 bases. J lost 13 bases, V lost 5 bases, and 7 bases had no gene match. CDR1 is DFQATT, CDR2 SNEGSKA, per germline (reference sequence). The CDR3 has 11 amino acids. The CDR3 bases are TGCAGTGCTGCTTGGGACAGGGGGTTATACTTC. Translating it yields CSAAWDRGLYF.

The chain joins TRBV18 to TRBJ2-7; 10 bases are shared with TRBD1. Germline values: CDR1 KGHSH, CDR2 LQKENI. This CDR3 is 14 amino acids long. Unmatched junction bases numbered 3, after V lost 1 base and J lost 6 bases. The DNA for the CDR3 is TGTGCCAGCTCACCACAGACAGGGGGCGGCGAGCAGTACTTC. Translating gives CASSPQTGGGEQYF. The full variable domain, rest sourced from reference TRBV18 and TRBJ2-7, is NAGVMQNPRHLVRRRGQEARLRCSPMKGHSHVYWYRQLPEEGLKFMVYLQKENIIDESGMPKERFSAEFPKEGPSILRIQQVVRGDSAAYFCASSPQTGGGEQYFGPGTRLTVT.

The count of this clone is one. The chain is built from TRBV11-1 and TRBJ2-5, with D possibly being TRBD2 (5 bases). The V end was cut by 4 bases, the J end by 5 bases, with 17 bases between. CDR1 SGHAT and CDR2 FQDESV come from the germline V gene (reference sequence). This CDR3 has 15 amino acids. The CDR3, as DNA: TGTGCCAGCAGCTCCCAGGCTCCCCCGGGGGAGACCCAGTACTTC. As protein: CASSSQAPPGETQYF.

This chain joins TRBV27 and TRBJ2-5; no clear D. Germline assignment: CDR1 MNHEY and CDR2 SMNVEV (reference sequence). Trimming took 3 bases from V and 9 from J, leaving 11 bases between them. This CDR3 has 12 amino acids. The CDR3, as DNA: TGTGCCAGCAGTTTGGTCTTGGGTCCCCAGTACTTC. Amino acids: CASSLVLGPQYF.

This clone was seen a handful of times. The J gene is TRBJ2-3, the V gene TRBV2; perhaps D is TRBD1 or TRBD2 (5 bases each). From germline, CDR1 is SNHLY and CDR2 FYNNEI. The length of the CDR3 is 17 residues. Trimming took off 6 bases at V and 10 bases at J, with 29 bases between the two ends. CDR3 region: CASSHQWSDWGSRAQYF. CDR3 DNA sequence: TGTGCCAGCAGCCATCAATGGTCGGACTGGGGGTCTAGGGCGCAGTATTTT.